This T cell receptor beta chain was sequenced for a study of beta chain features in type 1 diabetes. Study results and limitations: Moderately but significantly shorter TCRB CDR3s were found in Type 1 diabetes patients in all four CD4+ subsets.

This clone was observed a handful of times. No antigen is known for it. Expressed TCRB transcripts were sequenced because the isolated RNA had all been reverse transcribed beforehand. Only in-frame clones appear in the TCRdb table, and some are missing; sequencing was by immunoSEQ multiplex PCR. This table holds approximately 280,000 clones, 15% found once. CDR1 DFQATT and CDR2 SNEGSKA come from the germline V gene (reference sequence). V lost 4 bases and J 4 bases, leaving 4 bases between the germline ends. This CDR3 is 10 amino acids long. The source material was naive CD4+ T cells from blood. This chain uses TRBV20-1 with TRBJ1-2; D remains ambiguous. This clonotype originated in a man aged 18 to 29 with type 1 diabetes. CDR3 sequence reads: CSAIFYGYTF. The CDR3 DNA sequence: TGCAGTGCTATATTCTATGGCTACACCTTC.